This TCR beta chain was documented in a study of regulatory T cells in long-lasting Graves disease. According to the study, TCR beta libraries were built with iRepertoire HTBI primers and CDR3-region Arm-PCR. TCRdb re-called the multiplex PCR reads through MiXCR, storing one row per CDR3 protein. The sample lists fewer than 550,000 distinct CDR3 sequences, around a fifth occurring once. The sample's time point: persistent/refractory GD, antithyroid drugs over 5 years with positive TRAb. TCR sequences were obtained from RNA taken from PBMCs. Graves' disease diagnoses used American Thyroid Association guidelines. This clonotype was counted many times. CDR1 SQVTM and CDR2 ANQGSEA come from the germline V gene. This CDR3 has 13 amino acids. V was cut by 1 base and J by 5 bases, with 11 bases left in between.

The sequencing here drew on peripheral blood mononuclear cells (PBMCs), taken when the disease was refractory, from a patient treated with antithyroid drugs. The chain has TRBV29-1 and TRBJ1-2, with a weak D call TRBD1 (5 bases). The sequence was obtained from a female donor with Graves disease. The CDR3 DNA is TGCAGCGTTGAAGGACAGATTACTTATGGCTACACCTTC. Amino acids: CSVEGQITYGYTF. The whole variable domain, remainder taken from reference TRBV29-1 and TRBJ1-2, is SAVISQKPSRDICQRGTSLTIQCQVDSQVTMMFWYRQQPGQSLTLIATANQGSEATYESGFVIDKFPISRPNLTFSTLTVSNMSPEDSSIYLCSVEGQITYGYTFGSGTRLTVV.